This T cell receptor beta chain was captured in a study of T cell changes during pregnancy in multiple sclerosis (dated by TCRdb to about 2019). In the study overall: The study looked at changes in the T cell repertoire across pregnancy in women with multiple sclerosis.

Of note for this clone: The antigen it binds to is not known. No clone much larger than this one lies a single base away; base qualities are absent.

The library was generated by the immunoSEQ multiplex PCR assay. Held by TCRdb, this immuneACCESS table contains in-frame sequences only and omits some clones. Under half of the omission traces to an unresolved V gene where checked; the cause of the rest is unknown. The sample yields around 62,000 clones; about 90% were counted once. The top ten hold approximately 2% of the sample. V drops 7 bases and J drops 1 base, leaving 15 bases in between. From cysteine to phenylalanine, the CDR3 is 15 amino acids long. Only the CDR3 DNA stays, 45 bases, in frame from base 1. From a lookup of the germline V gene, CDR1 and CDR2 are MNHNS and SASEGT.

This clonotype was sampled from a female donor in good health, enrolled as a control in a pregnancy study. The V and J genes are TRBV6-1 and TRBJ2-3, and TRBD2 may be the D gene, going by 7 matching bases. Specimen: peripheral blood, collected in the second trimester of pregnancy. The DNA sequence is TGTGCCAGCAAAGGCGGGGGCTCTGGCACAGATACGCAGTATTTT. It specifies CASKGGGSGTDTQYF.